What follows are 27 T cell receptor beta chains derived from one specimen sequenced in a study of blood T cell repertoires in COVID-19. Sequencing used immunoSEQ multiplex PCR; TCRdb keeps in-frame clones, though not all of them. The repertoire consists of 150,000 to 180,000 clones, with roughly 80% occurring once and the leading ten covering roughly 1.5%. Material for sequencing was peripheral blood. These receptor sequences come from a man older than 75 with acute or convalescent COVID-19.

This chain links TRBV6-1 with TRBJ2-5, with D possibly matching TRBD1 (6 bases). Trimming removed 3 bases at V and 4 bases at J, with 12 bases between. Per the germline V gene, CDR1 is MNHNS and CDR2 is SASEGT. This CDR3 has 14 residues. CDR3 residues: CASSENRVGETQYF. The CDR3 DNA reads TGTGCCAGCAGTGAGAACAGGGTTGGAGAGACCCAGTACTTC.

V and J are TRBV5-1 and TRBJ1-6; 11 bases are shared with TRBD1. The germline V gene encodes CDR1 SGHRS and CDR2 YFSETQ. The length of the CDR3 is 14 residues. V was clipped by 4 bases and J by 8 bases; unmatched bases: 2. In DNA, the CDR3 is TGCGCCAGCAGCAAGGGACAGGGGGATTCACCCCTCCACTTT. It translates to CASSKGQGDSPLHF.

The chain uses TRBV6-5 and TRBJ1-2; a possible D gene is TRBD1 (6 bases). Germline V gene data show CDR1 as MNHEY and CDR2 as SVGAGI. V shed 2 bases and J shed 8 bases, with 15 bases lying between them. This CDR3 spans 14 amino acids. The CDR3, as DNA: TGTGCCAGCAGTTACGTCGCCAGGGGAATCGGCTACACCTTC. It codes for CASSYVARGIGYTF.

This sequence joins TRBV6-5 and TRBJ1-1, with D perhaps matching TRBD1 (6 bases). Per germline, CDR1 MNHEY and CDR2 SVGAGI. The CDR3 has 13 residues. V dropped 5 bases and J dropped 1 base, with 8 bases sitting between them. The CDR3 loop reads CASSTDRNTEAFF. The DNA for the CDR3 is TGTGCCAGCAGTACGGACAGGAACACTGAAGCTTTCTTT.

The gene calls are TRBV3-1 (or the pseudogene TRBV3-2) and TRBJ2-2; no reliable D call. The V end lost 4 bases, the J end lost 6 bases, and 6 bases lay between the germline ends. The CDR3 loop spans 12 amino acids. Germline-derived CDR1 and CDR2 are LGHDT and YNNKEL (reference sequence). The CDR3 is CASSLRSGELFF. As DNA, the CDR3 is TGTGCCAGCAGCCTTAGATCCGGGGAGCTGTTTTTT.

The rearrangement joins TRBV18 to TRBJ1-1; 9 positions agree with TRBD1. The CDR3 is 14 residues long. Trimming removed 8 bases from V and 4 bases from J; junction bases left unmatched: 8. Germline loops: CDR1 KGHSH, CDR2 LQKENI. This chain's CDR3 is CASTEGQGSTEAFF. CDR3 bases: TGTGCCAGCACAGAGGGACAGGGCTCCACTGAAGCTTTCTTT.

The chain has TRBV10-2 and TRBJ2-3, with D possibly TRBD2 on 5 matching bases. The germline V and J ends were trimmed by 6 bases and 2 bases, with 9 bases remaining between them. Germline CDR1 is WSHSY and CDR2 is SAAADI. The CDR3 length is 13 residues. CDR3 amino acids: CASRIANTDTQYF. CDR3 in DNA: TGCGCCAGCAGGATAGCGAACACAGATACGCAGTATTTT.

This chain links TRBV7-8 with TRBJ1-1; possibly TRBD1 for D (6 bases). Germline assignment: CDR1 SGHVS and CDR2 FQNEAQ. CDR3 size: 14 residues. V was trimmed by 7 bases and J by 1 base, leaving 13 bases between them. The CDR3 reads CASTPGHSNTEAFF. As DNA, the CDR3 is TGTGCCAGCACCCCGGGACATTCGAACACTGAAGCTTTCTTT.

This chain connects TRBV19 to TRBJ1-1; maybe TRBD1 (6 bases). The CDR3 has 14 amino acids. Germline CDR1 and CDR2: LNHDA and SQIVND (reference sequence). Trimming took off 4 bases at V and 1 base at J, with 10 bases between the two ends. The CDR3: CASSTQGRNTEAFF. The CDR3 DNA sequence: TGTGCCAGTAGTACACAGGGTAGGAACACTGAAGCTTTCTTT.

The chain has TRBV7-2 and TRBJ2-7; 7 bases match TRBD1. CDR3 length equals 13 residues. The germline CDR1 and CDR2 sequences are SGHTA and FQGNSA. With 4 bases clipped from V and 2 bases from J, the junction kept 2 bases outside the gene matches. CDR3 coding DNA: TGTGCCAGCAGCTCTAGGGGGCCCTACGAGCAGTACTTC. Translated, it gives CASSSRGPYEQYF.

V is TRBV7-9 and J is TRBJ2-6; 7 bases are a match to TRBD1. Trimming at V came to 5 bases and at J to 2 bases, leaving 0 bases not matched to a gene. CDR1 and CDR2 from the germline V gene are SEHNR and FQNEAQ (reference sequence). The CDR3 is 14 amino acids. CDR3 sequence reads: CASSDRAGANVLTF. The CDR3 nucleotides read TGTGCCAGCAGCGACAGGGCTGGGGCCAACGTCCTGACTTTC.

This clone was seen a single time. V and J are TRBV29-1 and TRBJ1-2, with 9 bases aligning to TRBD1. The length of the CDR3 is 13 residues. Per the germline V gene, CDR1 is SQVTM and CDR2 is ANQGSEA. V lost 4 bases, J lost 4 bases, and 4 bases stayed unmatched. The CDR3 DNA sequence: TGCAGCGTTGGAAACAGGGGGCCCTATGGCTACACCTTC. It translates to CSVGNRGPYGYTF. The full variable domain, completed using reference TRBV29-1 and TRBJ1-2, is SAVISQKPSRDICQRGTSLTIQCQVDSQVTMMFWYRQQPGQSLTLIATANQGSEATYESGFVIDKFPISRPNLTFSTLTVSNMSPEDSSIYLCSVGNRGPYGYTFGSGTRLTVV.

V usage is TRBV20-1 and J usage is TRBJ2-3, with 12 nucleotides matching TRBD2. The V gene's germline CDR1 is DFQATT and CDR2 SNEGSKA (reference sequence). This CDR3 has 15 amino acids. V shed 3 bases and J 5 bases; nucleotides not matched to a gene: 6. The CDR3 protein is CSASHLAGGIDTQYF. The DNA for the CDR3 is TGCAGTGCTAGTCATCTAGCGGGGGGGATAGATACGCAGTATTTT.

This sequence joins TRBV30 and TRBJ1-2; tentative D call: TRBD1 (6 bases). V was trimmed by 2 bases and J by 4 bases, leaving 14 bases between them. This CDR3 comprises 14 residues. Germline V CDR1 and CDR2: GTSNPN, SVGIG (reference sequence). The CDR3 DNA reads TGTGCCTGGAGTATTTTAGGACAGTCCTATGGCTACACCTTC. Residues: CAWSILGQSYGYTF.

This chain links TRBV4-1 with TRBJ2-6; the match to TRBD2 covers 11 bases. The CDR3 has 19 amino acids. Trimming took 3 bases from V and 2 from J; bases not matched to a gene: 9. Germline values: CDR1 MGHRA, CDR2 YSYEKL. The CDR3 protein is CASSHLGLADSTGANVLTF. For the CDR3, the DNA is TGCGCCAGCAGCCACTTGGGACTAGCGGACTCAACTGGGGCCAACGTCCTGACTTTC.

This clone was counted once. This chain joins TRBV2 and TRBJ1-1, with no clear D. The CDR3 runs to 14 residues. V dropped 6 bases and J dropped 4 bases, with 15 bases sitting between them. CDR1 and CDR2 from the germline V gene are SNHLY and FYNNEI. The CDR3 region is CASRSGLGITEAFF. In DNA, the CDR3 is TGTGCCAGCAGGTCTGGATTGGGCATCACTGAAGCTTTCTTT.

This clone showed up just a few times. The V gene is TRBV25-1, the J gene TRBJ2-1; 9 bases are shared with TRBD1. This CDR3 has 15 residues. Germline CDR1 is MGHDK and CDR2 is SYGVNS. J was trimmed by 8 bases and V by 4 bases; bases with no gene match: 9. Here the CDR3 DNA reads TGTGCCAGCAGTGCGGACAGGGGATGGCACGATGAGCAGTTCTTC. It codes for CASSADRGWHDEQFF. Based on the CDR3 plus reference TRBV25-1 and TRBJ2-1, the full variable domain is EADIYQTPRYLVIGTGKKITLECSQTMGHDKMYWYQQDPGMELHLIHYSYGVNSTEKGDLSSESTVSRIRTEHFPLTLESARPSHTSQYLCASSADRGWHDEQFFGPGTRLTVL.

The chain is built from TRBV2 and TRBJ2-5; 9 bases match TRBD2. V gave up 6 bases and J gave up 7 bases; unmatched junction bases: 9. The germline V gene has CDR1 SNHLY and CDR2 FYNNEI. The CDR3 contains 14 residues. CDR3 DNA: TGTGCCAGCAGCCTTATGACTAGCGGAGCGACCCAGTACTTC. Amino acid sequence: CASSLMTSGATQYF.

This sequence joins TRBV6-5 and TRBJ1-1; TRBD1 matches at 11 bases. Unmatched junction bases numbered 1, after V lost 1 base and J lost 6 bases. This CDR3 is built from 14 residues. CDR1 is MNHEY and CDR2 is SVGAGI in the germline V gene. CDR3 region: CASSYLGQGAEAFF. The CDR3 DNA reads TGTGCCAGCAGTTACTTGGGACAGGGGGCTGAAGCTTTCTTT.

This clone has only one observation. The rearrangement uses TRBV10-2 and TRBJ2-3; D possibly corresponds to TRBD1 (7 bases). Between the trimmed V and J ends, which lost 6 bases and 2 bases, there was a span of 18 bases. The CDR3 is made up of 16 amino acids. The germline V gene has CDR1 WSHSY and CDR2 SAAADI. In nucleotides, the CDR3 is TGCGCCAGCAGGCCCGCAGGGGGACTCCTCACAGATACGCAGTATTTT. Translating it yields CASRPAGGLLTDTQYF.

This clone was recorded only once. V gene TRBV12-3 or TRBV12-4 combines with J gene TRBJ2-1, with D uncertain. This CDR3 is built from 13 residues. V lost 3 bases and J lost 5, with 8 bases in between. The CDR3 protein is CASSFGLNNEQFF. The CDR3 nucleotides are TGTGCCAGCAGTTTCGGTCTTAACAATGAGCAGTTCTTC.

The chain has TRBV29-1 and TRBJ2-7, with D hard to call. With 4 bases removed from V and 3 bases from J, the gap between germline ends came to 7 bases. This CDR3 spans 11 amino acids. Germline CDR1 is SQVTM and CDR2 is ANQGSEA. Here the CDR3 reads CSVGGIYEQYF. The CDR3 DNA reads as TGCAGCGTTGGAGGAATCTACGAGCAGTACTTC.

In its sample, this clone was seen many times. The V gene is TRBV5-1, the J gene TRBJ2-1; the match to TRBD2 covers 15 bases. The germline gives CDR1 SGHRS, CDR2 YFSETQ. V was clipped by 2 bases and J by 2 bases; unmatched bases: 2. The CDR3 contains 17 residues. DNA of the CDR3: TGCGCCAGCAGCTTCGGGACTAGCGGGGGGCCCTACAATGAGCAGTTCTTC. It translates to CASSFGTSGGPYNEQFF. Supplemented by reference TRBV5-1 and TRBJ2-1, the full variable domain reads KAGVTQTPRYLIKTRGQQVTLSCSPISGHRSVSWYQQTPGQGLQFLFEYFSETQRNKGNFPGRFSGRQFSNSRSEMNVSTLELGDSALYLCASSFGTSGGPYNEQFFGPGTRLTVL.

The chain carries TRBV9 and TRBJ2-4, with 8 bases aligning to TRBD1. The length of the CDR3 is 15 residues. V trimming: 4 bases; J trimming: 0 bases; junction bases outside the gene matches: 3. Germline V gene data show CDR1 as SGDLS and CDR2 as YYNGEE. CDR3 nucleotide sequence: TGTGCCAGCAGCCACGGACAGGGAGCCAAAAACATTCAGTACTTC. This encodes CASSHGQGAKNIQYF.

A remark on this clone: An end of the junction differs from the germline gene, which may be a read error. This chain joins TRBV27 and TRBJ1-4, with D possibly matching TRBD1 (6 bases). The CDR3 covers 16 residues. Germline V gene data show CDR1 as MNHEY and CDR2 as SMNVEV (reference sequence). CDR3 DNA: TGTGCCAGCAGTTTAACGGCCGGGACAACGAATGAAAAACTGTTTTTT. This translates into CASSLTAGTTNEKLFF.

The chain links TRBV5-8 to TRBJ1-2; no definite D call. CDR1 SGHTS and CDR2 YDEGEE come from the germline V gene. V lost 0 bases and J 2 bases, leaving 5 bases between the germline ends. CDR3 length: 13 residues. CDR3 amino acids: CASSLEANYGYTF. CDR3 nucleotides: TGTGCCAGCAGCTTGGAAGCGAACTATGGCTACACCTTC.

The chain carries TRBV5-4 and TRBJ2-1; D is unresolved. Germline V gene sequence: CDR1 SGHNT, CDR2 YYREEE (reference sequence). This CDR3 contains 11 residues. Trimming took 1 base from V and 8 from J, leaving 4 bases between them. The CDR3 reads CASSLSDEQFF. In DNA form, the CDR3 reads TGTGCCAGCAGCTTGAGCGATGAGCAGTTCTTC.